The clone carrying this TCR beta chain was recorded many times. This sample was taken from a study of CD8+CD57+ T cells in acquired aplastic anemia. Genomic DNA constituted the template upon which TCR beta VDJ and CDR3 profiling was performed. Via MiXCR, TCRdb re-called the reads, giving one row per CDR3 protein. There are about 58,000 distinct CDR3 sequences in the sample; around 57% occur only once, and roughly 15% lies in the top ten. Germline assignment: CDR1 SGHTA and CDR2 FQGNSA. Trimming took 3 bases from V and 0 from J, leaving 16 bases between them. The CDR3 loop spans 17 amino acids. Previously, flow cytometry had revealed CD8+CD57+ cell expansion in the patients chosen for sequencing.

Source material: sorted CD4+, CD8+, or CD8+CD57+ T cells (not recorded which) from PBMCs. The sequence was obtained from a human donor with aplastic anemia. This chain uses TRBV7-2 with TRBJ2-3; no definite D call. CDR3 protein: CASSFLDILSSTDTQYF. Written as DNA, the CDR3 is TGTGCCAGCAGCTTCCTCGACATCCTATCTAGCACAGATACGCAGTATTTT. The full variable domain, in which reference TRBV7-2 and TRBJ2-3 provide the parts outside the CDR3, is GAGVSQSPSNKVTEKGKDVELRCDPISGHTALYWYRQSLGQGLEFLIYFQGNSAPDKSGLPSDRFSAERTGGSVSTLTIQRTQQEDSAVYLCASSFLDILSSTDTQYFGPGTRLTVL.